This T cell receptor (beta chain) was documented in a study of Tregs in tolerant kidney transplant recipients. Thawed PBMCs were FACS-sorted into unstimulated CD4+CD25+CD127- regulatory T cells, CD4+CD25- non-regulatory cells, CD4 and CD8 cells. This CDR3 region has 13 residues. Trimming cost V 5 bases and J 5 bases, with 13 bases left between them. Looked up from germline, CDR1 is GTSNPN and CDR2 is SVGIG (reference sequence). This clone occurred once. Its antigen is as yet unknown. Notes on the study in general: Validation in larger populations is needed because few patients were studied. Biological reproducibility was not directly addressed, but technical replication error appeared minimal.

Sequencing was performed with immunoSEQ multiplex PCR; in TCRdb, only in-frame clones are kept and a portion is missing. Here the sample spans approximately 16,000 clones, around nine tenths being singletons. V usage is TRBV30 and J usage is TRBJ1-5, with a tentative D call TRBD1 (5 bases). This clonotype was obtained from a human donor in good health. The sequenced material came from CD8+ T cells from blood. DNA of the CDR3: TGTGCCTGGGGGCCGGGGGGTGATCAGCCCCAGCATTTT. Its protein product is CAWGPGGDQPQHF.